This T cell receptor (beta chain) was recorded in a study of blood T cell repertoires in COVID-19. Study background: The analysed material was cDNA or gDNA that came from T cells, B-cell-depleted T cells, or PBMCs.

Cohorts were based on clinical histories the participants reported. All recovered Cohort 3 donors got two negative PCRs, got clearance, or saw symptom resolution. Measured with immunoSEQ multiplex PCR; TCRdb has only the in-frame clones, and not every one. The table shows over 350,000 clones, with about 83% occurring only once. Germline V CDR1 and CDR2: MNHEY, SVGAGI. The CDR3 runs 15 residues. The V gene end was trimmed by 2 bases and the J gene end by 7 bases; junction bases not matched to a gene: 5. This chain connects TRBV6-5 to TRBJ1-6, with 7 bases fitting TRBD1. This receptor was identified in a woman aged 50 to 60 who had recovered from COVID-19. The sample taken for sequencing was PBMCs or T cells enriched from blood (not recorded which). Written as DNA, the CDR3 is TGTGCCAGCAGTTACAGCGGCAGGGGGAATTCACCCCTCCACTTT. This sequence encodes CASSYSGRGNSPLHF.